This T cell receptor beta chain was captured by sequencing in a study of blood T cells in healthy people across ages. To note about this clonotype: Its cognate antigen is unknown.

Germline loops: CDR1 WNHNN, CDR2 SYGVQD (reference sequence). Deletions cut 0 bases from V and 2 bases from J, with 3 bases between. The CDR3 extends over 13 amino acids. A second PCR, run for about 6 to 12 cycles, used a sample-barcoded 5' primer plus a J-beta primer mix. TCRdb reprocessed the 5' RACE reads via MiXCR and lists one record per CDR3 protein. The profile shows fewer than 2,000,000 distinct CDR3 sequences, about 32% of them singletons. PBMCs, at least 6 million per sample, were isolated. Overall study findings and caveats: Diversity was higher, and naive CD4+ cells more numerous, in long-lived donors than in aged donors.

The source of this sequence is a woman younger than 45 in good health. Sequenced input: blood. This chain joins TRBV10-1 and TRBJ2-3, with D uncertain. The CDR3 sequence: CASSESNTDTQYF. The DNA of the CDR3 is TGCGCCAGCAGTGAGTCGAACACAGATACGCAGTATTTT.